These 11 T cell receptor beta chains originate from one sample sequenced in a study of molecular identifiers for immune sequencing clone quantification. TCRdb re-called the PCR reads through MiXCR, storing one row per CDR3 protein. The sample lists about 320,000 distinct CDR3 sequences; 20% to 25% were seen once. What was sequenced was naive CD8+ T cells from blood, with Jurkat cell RNA spiked in. Sample subset: FACS-sorted CD8+CD4-CCR7+CD45RA+ naive T cells. These TCRs come from a human donor in good health. Some libraries in this study had Jurkat cell RNA spiked in.

This clonotype has a count of ten or more. The gene calls are TRBV12-3 or TRBV12-4 and TRBJ1-1, with no clear D. There are 13 residues in the CDR3. V lost 5 bases, J lost 3 bases, and 10 bases lay in between. The chain's CDR3 is CASSPLRYTEAFF. CDR3 sequence (DNA): TGTGCCAGCAGTCCCCTGAGGTACACTGAAGCTTTCTTT.

In its sample, this clonotype was seen many times. This chain connects TRBV27 to TRBJ1-1; D call uncertain. Germline V gene lookup returns CDR1 MNHEY and CDR2 SMNVEV (reference sequence). The V end lost 3 bases, the J end lost 0 bases, and 5 bases lay between the germline ends. The CDR3 is 13 residues long. DNA of the CDR3: TGTGCCAGCAGTTTTAGTCTGAACACTGAAGCTTTCTTT. Encoded protein: CASSFSLNTEAFF.

As for this clonotype: This is likely a read error, given that the CDR3 carries no conserved phenylalanine or tryptophan at its end. The gene calls are TRBV27 and TRBJ2-3; 10 positions match TRBD2. The CDR3 consists of 15 residues. Germline trimming cut 6 bases from V and 4 bases from J; bases unmatched to any gene: 7. The germline V gene has CDR1 MNHEY and CDR2 SMNVEV (reference sequence). Written as DNA, the CDR3 is TGTGCCAGCAGGCCGGGACTAGCGTTATCAGATACGCAGTATTTG. It encodes CASRPGLALSDTQYL.

This clonotype was observed many times. The rearrangement links TRBV7-2 to TRBJ2-1; TRBD1 agrees at 9 bases. Per the germline V gene, CDR1 is SGHTA and CDR2 is FQGNSA. V lost 4 bases, J lost 6 bases, and 7 bases stayed unmatched. The CDR3 covers 15 residues. CDR3 residues: CASSSTGTGPNEQFF. CDR3 sequence (DNA): TGTGCCAGCAGCTCCACCGGGACAGGGCCCAATGAGCAGTTCTTC.

This clonotype was observed at least ten times. The CDR3 DNA reads as TGTGCCAGCAGCTCCGACGGAGCGCAAGAGACCCAGTACTTC. Its protein is CASSSDGAQETQYF. V usage is TRBV7-9 and J usage is TRBJ2-5; no definite D call. Looked up from germline, CDR1 is SEHNR and CDR2 is FQNEAQ (reference sequence). This CDR3 contains 14 residues. V dropped 4 bases and J dropped 2 bases, with 11 bases sitting between them. The full variable domain, completed using reference TRBV7-9 and TRBJ2-5, is DTGVSQNPRHKITKRGQNVTFRCDPISEHNRLYWYRQTLGQGPEFLTYFQNEAQLEKSRLLSDRFSAERPKGSFSTLEIQRTEQGDSAMYLCASSSDGAQETQYFGPGTRLLVL.

For this clonotype: This may be a read error, as it is one base from a much larger clone. This CDR3 is missing its conserved last phenylalanine or tryptophan, likely due to a read error. DNA of the CDR3: TGTGCCAGCAGCGTCCGGACCGATCCTAGCACAGATACGCAGTATTCT. This sequence encodes CASSVRTDPSTDTQYS. The rearrangement uses TRBV7-2 and TRBJ2-3; no clear D gene. Trimming shortened V by 5 bases and J by 0 bases, and 15 bases separated the two germline ends. CDR1 is SGHTA, CDR2 FQGNSA, per germline. The CDR3 loop spans 16 amino acids.

This clonotype was recorded a few times. In DNA, the CDR3 is TGCAGCGTTGAAGCCAGGGGGTTCACCTACAATGAGCAGTTCTTC. It yields the protein CSVEARGFTYNEQFF. The J gene is TRBJ2-1, the V gene TRBV29-1; TRBD1 matches at 7 bases. CDR1 and CDR2 from the germline V gene are SQVTM and ANQGSEA. The CDR3 spans 15 residues. The junction had 5 bases not matched to a gene; V was cut back by 1 base and J by 2 bases.

Many counts were recorded for this clonotype. This chain joins TRBV4-1 and TRBJ2-5; possible D gene TRBD2, 7 bases. The CDR3 loop spans 15 amino acids. Germline lookup yields CDR1 MGHRA and CDR2 YSYEKL. The germline V and J ends were trimmed by 0 bases and 9 bases, with 17 bases remaining between them. Here the CDR3 DNA reads TGCGCCAGCAGCCAAGAAGGAGGGGGGGGGGACGCCCAGTACTTC. Encoded protein: CASSQEGGGGDAQYF.

This clonotype has at least ten counts. This sequence joins TRBV7-9 and TRBJ2-3; TRBD2 agrees at 9 bases. Trimming took 3 bases from V and 4 from J; bases not matched to a gene: 8. The CDR3 covers 16 residues. CDR1 is SEHNR and CDR2 is FQNEAQ in the germline V gene (reference sequence). In DNA, the CDR3 is TGTGCCAGCAGCTTTAGGGTAGCGGGAGACTCAGATACGCAGTATTTT. Encoded protein: CASSFRVAGDSDTQYF.

At least ten counts were recorded for this clonotype. The chain is built from TRBV27 and TRBJ1-1, with D unresolved. The CDR3 totals 13 residues. Germline V gives CDR1 MNHEY, CDR2 SMNVEV (reference sequence). V was cut by 1 base and J by 5 bases, with 8 bases left in between. CDR3 sequence: CASSLYLTTEAFF. Written as DNA, the CDR3 is TGTGCCAGCAGTTTATACCTGACTACTGAAGCTTTCTTT.

The table lists this clonotype with many counts. The chain uses TRBV29-1 and TRBJ2-7; 9 positions agree with TRBD2. V was clipped by 2 bases and J by 4 bases; unmatched bases: 9. Germline values: CDR1 SQVTM, CDR2 ANQGSEA. The CDR3 is 15 amino acids. CDR3 sequence reads: CSVELAGGLSYEQYF. CDR3 DNA sequence: TGCAGCGTTGAATTGGCGGGAGGGCTATCGTACGAGCAGTACTTC.